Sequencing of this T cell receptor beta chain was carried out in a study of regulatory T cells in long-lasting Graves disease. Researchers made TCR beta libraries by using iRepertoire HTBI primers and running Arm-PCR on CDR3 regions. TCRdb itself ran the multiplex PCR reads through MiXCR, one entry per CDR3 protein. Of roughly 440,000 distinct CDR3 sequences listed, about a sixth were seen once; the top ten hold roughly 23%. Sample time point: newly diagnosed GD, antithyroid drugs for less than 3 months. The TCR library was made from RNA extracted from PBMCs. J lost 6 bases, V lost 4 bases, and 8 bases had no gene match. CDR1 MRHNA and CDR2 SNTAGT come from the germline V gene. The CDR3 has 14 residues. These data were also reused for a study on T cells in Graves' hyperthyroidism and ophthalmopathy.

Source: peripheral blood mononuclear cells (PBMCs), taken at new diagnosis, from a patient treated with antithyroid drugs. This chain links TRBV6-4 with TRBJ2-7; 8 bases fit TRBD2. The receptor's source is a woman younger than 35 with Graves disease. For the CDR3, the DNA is TGTGCCAGCAGTGGCCAGCGGGAGTCGTGCGAGCAGTACTTC. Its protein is CASSGQRESCEQYF.